This paragraph covers one T cell receptor (beta chain) sequence. The data stem from a study of long-term antiretroviral therapy in people with HIV. The CDR3 sequence is 16 residues long. The V end was cut by 3 bases, the J end by 8 bases, with 22 bases between. Looked up from germline, CDR1 is MNHEY and CDR2 is SMNVEV (reference sequence). The run of the v3.0 immunoSEQ assay was at survey level. Assay: immunoSEQ multiplex PCR; the TCRdb copy retains only in-frame clones and omits some. The sample lists about 20,000 clones, 85% occurring once. The chain carries TRBV27 and TRBJ2-5; D possibly uses TRBD1 or TRBD2 (5 bases each). This sequence was found in a man between 18 and 29 years old with HIV. Sequencing was performed on unsorted PBMCs, taken roughly 4 years after starting antiretroviral therapy. CDR3 sequence (DNA): TGTGCCAGCAGTTTTATGAAGGACACGCGGGTCTTTACCCAGTACTTC. Translating it yields CASSFMKDTRVFTQYF.